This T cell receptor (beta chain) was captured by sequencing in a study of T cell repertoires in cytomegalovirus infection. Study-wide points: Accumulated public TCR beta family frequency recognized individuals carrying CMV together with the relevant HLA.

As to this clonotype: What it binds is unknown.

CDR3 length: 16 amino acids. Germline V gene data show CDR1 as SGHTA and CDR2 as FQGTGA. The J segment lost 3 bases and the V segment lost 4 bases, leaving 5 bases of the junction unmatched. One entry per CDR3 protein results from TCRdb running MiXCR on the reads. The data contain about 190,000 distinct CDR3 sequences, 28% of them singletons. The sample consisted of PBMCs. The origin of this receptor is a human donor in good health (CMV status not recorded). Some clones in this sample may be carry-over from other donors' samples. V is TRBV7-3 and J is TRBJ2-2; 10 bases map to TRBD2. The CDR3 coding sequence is TGTGCCAGCAGCTCCTCTAGCGGGGGCGACACCGGGGAGCTGTTTTTT. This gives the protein CASSSSSGGDTGELFF.